This TCR beta chain emerged from a study of shared clonotypes between healthy human individuals. Overall study results and limits: Sharing across a handful of donors was seen in roughly 5% of naive CD4 clonotypes.

Worth noting for this clone: Its antigen is unknown.

Terminally differentiated effector memory CD45RA+ cells were excluded from the naive CD8 cells, which were CD45RO-negative and positively selected for CCR7. Clones were read by immunoSEQ multiplex PCR, and TCRdb kept only the in-frame ones, dropping some. Of some 800,000 clones listed, 90% to 95% are singletons. Sequenced input: naive CD8+ T cells sorted from blood. This TCR came from a man aged 30-40 years in good health.

In DNA, the CDR3 is TGTGCCAGCAGCATAAGCAGGGACAAAGAGACCCAGTACTTC. Protein: CASSISRDKETQYF. The genes are TRBV13 and TRBJ2-5; perhaps TRBD1 as D (6 bases). Deletions cut 5 bases from V and 3 bases from J, with 13 bases between. Germline V lookup: CDR1 PRHDT, CDR2 FYEKMQ (reference sequence). The CDR3 is made up of 14 amino acids.